A selection of T cell receptor beta chains follows, all from one sample in a study of T cell responses to AZD1222 COVID-19 vaccine. Assay used: immunoSEQ multiplex PCR; TCRdb lists only in-frame clones, some missing. Here the sample spans some 80,000 clones, 70% to 90% being singletons. Sequencing used peripheral blood, obtained on day 0 of AZD1222 vaccination. The receptors here all came from an adult in good health. Both conserved end residues are part of each CDR3. A D gene is named only where the DNA matches it firmly. The size entry is marked missing in some rows and otherwise reads once, few, many or a size class.

NA TRBJ2-1 once 14 TRBV29-1 CSVGKGSTYNEQFF TGCAGCGTTGGGAAGGGGAGTACCTACAATGAGCAGTTCTTC
NA TRBJ2-1 once 14 TRBV14 CASSLQGSFHEQFF TGTGCCAGCAGCCTACAGGGAAGTTTCCATGAGCAGTTCTTC
NA TRBJ1-5 NA 14 TRBV30 CAWSGWASNQPQHF TGTGCCTGGAGTGGCTGGGCTAGCAATCAGCCCCAGCATTTT
NA TRBJ2-7 NA 19 TRBV21-1 CATLQRGAGEIKTSYEQYF TGTGCCACGCTGCAAAGGGGAGCGGGGGAGATAAAAACTTCCTACGAGCAGTACTTC
TRBD1 TRBJ1-2 NA 16 TRBV19 CASGKTGVTPNYGYTF TGTGCCAGCGGAAAGACAGGGGTTACCCCTAACTATGGCTACACCTTC
NA TRBJ2-5 NA 14 TRBV7-2 CASSQLTVQETQYF TGTGCCAGCAGCCAGCTGACTGTACAAGAGACCCAGTACTTC
NA TRBJ1-1 NA 14 TRBV6-5 CASRSGRANTEAFF TGTGCCAGCAGGTCCGGACGGGCGAACACTGAAGCTTTCTTT
NA TRBJ1-2 NA 14 TRBV15 CATSRVWDNYGYTF TGTGCCACCAGCAGAGTGTGGGATAACTATGGCTACACCTTC
NA TRBJ1-1 NA 15 TRBV6-1 CASSEPGGWNTEAFF TGTGCCAGCAGTGAGCCCGGAGGATGGAACACTGAAGCTTTCTTT
NA TRBJ1-3 NA 16 TRBV9 CASSREYRPSGNTIYF TGTGCCAGCAGCAGGGAATACAGGCCCTCTGGAAACACCATATATTTT
NA TRBJ1-5 NA 14 TRBV7-9 CASSGGGGHQPQHF TGTGCCAGCAGTGGAGGGGGGGGTCATCAGCCCCAGCATTTT
TRBD1 TRBJ2-2 NA 16 TRBV7-8 CASSFHRDRGPGELFF TGTGCCAGCAGCTTTCACCGGGACAGGGGGCCCGGGGAGCTGTTTTTT
NA TRBJ2-1 NA 14 TRBV18 CASSQYPGDNEQFF TGTGCCAGCTCACAATACCCTGGAGACAATGAGCAGTTCTTC
NA TRBJ1-1 NA 14 TRBV11-3 CASSFSGSDTEAFF TGTGCCAGCAGCTTTTCAGGGTCAGACACTGAAGCTTTCTTT
TRBD2 TRBJ2-1 NA 16 TRBV3-1/TRBV3-2 CASSHRLAGVYNEQFF TGTGCCAGCAGCCATAGACTAGCGGGGGTGTACAATGAGCAGTTCTTC
TRBD1 TRBJ1-1 NA 14 TRBV5-4 CASSRDRARAEAFF TGTGCCAGCAGCCGGGACAGGGCTCGGGCTGAAGCTTTCTTT
TRBD1 TRBJ1-3 NA 15 TRBV5-1 CASSVTGDTGNTIYF TGCGCCAGCAGCGTGACAGGGGACACTGGAAACACCATATATTTT
TRBD1 TRBJ1-2 NA 14 TRBV15 CATSTPWTGKGYTF TGTGCCACCAGCACCCCCTGGACAGGGAAGGGCTACACCTTC
TRBD1 TRBJ1-2 NA 13 TRBV10-3 CAISYQGDYGYTF TGTGCCATCAGTTACCAGGGGGACTATGGCTACACCTTC
NA TRBJ2-3 NA 15 TRBV12-5 CASGPTGRGTDTQYF TGTGCTAGTGGTCCGACGGGGCGGGGCACAGATACGCAGTATTTT
TRBD1 TRBJ1-1 NA 13 TRBV5-1 CASSQGQGTEAFF TGCGCCAGCAGCCAAGGACAGGGAACTGAAGCTTTCTTT
NA TRBJ1-1 NA 17 TRBV5-1 CASSTSRENPLNTEAFF TGCGCCAGCAGCACAAGCCGGGAGAACCCTTTGAACACTGAAGCTTTCTTT
NA TRBJ2-3 NA 15 TRBV18 CASSGLTIRTDTQYF TGTGCCAGCTCCGGACTGACTATTCGAACAGATACGCAGTATTTT
NA TRBJ1-2 NA 12 TRBV5-6 CASSWGRGPGPF TGTGCCAGCAGCTGGGGCAGAGGACCGGGGCCCTTC
NA TRBJ2-7 few 13 TRBV11-3 CASSRGNPYEQYF TGTGCCAGCAGCCGAGGGAATCCTTACGAGCAGTACTTC
NA TRBJ1-5 once 14 TRBV6-5 CASSYGGGEQPQHF TGTGCCAGCAGTTACGGAGGAGGGGAACAGCCCCAGCATTTT
TRBD1 TRBJ2-7 NA 15 TRBV5-8 CASSLAGQGWYEQYF TGTGCCAGCAGCTTAGCGGGACAGGGATGGTACGAGCAGTACTTC
NA TRBJ1-5 NA 14 TRBV9 CASSVGGLNQPQHF TGTGCCAGCAGCGTAGGTGGACTAAATCAGCCCCAGCATTTT
TRBD1 TRBJ1-1 NA 14 TRBV7-3 CATWLGRGRTEAFF TGTGCCACCTGGCTGGGCAGGGGGCGAACTGAAGCTTTCTTT
TRBD2 TRBJ2-2 NA 15 TRBV6-5 CATQRGDTNTGELFF TGTGCCACTCAGCGGGGCGATACGAACACCGGGGAGCTGTTTTTT
TRBD1 TRBJ1-1 medium-sized 13 TRBV28 CASSRDRVTEAFF TGTGCCAGCAGCCGAGACAGGGTCACTGAAGCTTTCTTT
TRBD1 TRBJ1-3 NA 16 TRBV11-2 CASSSWTGGLGNTIYF TGTGCCAGCAGCTCCTGGACAGGGGGCTTAGGGAACACCATATATTTT
NA TRBJ2-7 once 14 TRBV4-1 CASSANYNPYEQYF TGCGCCAGCAGCGCTAACTATAACCCCTACGAGCAGTACTTC
NA TRBJ1-5 NA 14 TRBV9 CASSVGPLNQPQHF TGTGCCAGCAGCGTAGGTCCGCTCAATCAGCCCCAGCATTTT
NA TRBJ2-7 NA 13 TRBV7-3 CASSTQPGYEQYF TGTGCCAGCAGCACCCAGCCGGGGTACGAGCAGTACTTC
NA TRBJ2-7 NA 15 TRBV6-6 CASSYSRSDPYEQYF TGTGCCAGCAGTTACTCGCGATCAGATCCCTACGAGCAGTACTTC
NA TRBJ1-3 NA 16 TRBV7-6 CASSPDRSFSGNTIYF TGTGCCAGCAGCCCCGACAGGAGCTTCTCTGGAAACACCATATATTTT
TRBD1 TRBJ2-7 NA 14 TRBV7-3 CASSEGQGSYEQYF TGTGCCAGCAGCGAGGGACAGGGGTCCTACGAGCAGTACTTC
TRBD2 TRBJ2-1 NA 15 TRBV20-1 CSASANRGGDNEQFF TGCAGTGCCAGTGCCAATCGGGGGGGTGACAATGAGCAGTTCTTC
NA TRBJ1-2 NA 16 TRBV5-1 CASSLRQTTPNYGYTF TGCGCCAGCAGCTTGCGGCAGACAACCCCGAACTATGGCTACACCTTC
NA TRBJ1-1 NA 15 TRBV18 CASSPVTGMNTEAFF TGTGCCAGCTCACCGGTCACAGGGATGAACACTGAAGCTTTCTTT
NA TRBJ1-5 NA 9 TRBV29-1 CSVHSHSHF TGCAGCGTTCATAGTCATTCGCATTTT
TRBD1 TRBJ2-7 NA 14 TRBV5-1 CASSLAGTAYEQYF TGCGCCAGCAGCTTGGCCGGGACAGCCTACGAGCAGTACTTC
TRBD2 TRBJ2-5 NA 17 TRBV5-4 CASSLGLAGGLQETQYF TGTGCCAGCAGCTTGGGCCTAGCGGGGGGGCTCCAAGAGACCCAGTACTTC
NA TRBJ2-7 NA 12 TRBV11-3 CASSHGGREQYF TGTGCCAGCAGCCATGGCGGCCGGGAGCAGTACTTC
NA TRBJ1-3 NA 17 TRBV27 CASSLQQGPLSGNTIYF TGTGCCAGCAGTCTACAACAGGGACCCCTCTCTGGAAACACCATATATTTT
NA TRBJ1-2 NA 13 TRBV9 CASSSGQLYGYTF TGTGCCAGCAGCTCTGGACAGCTCTATGGCTACACCTTC
NA TRBJ2-7 NA 15 TRBV28 CASSLPNSGGYEQYF TGTGCCAGCAGTTTACCTAACAGCGGCGGCTACGAGCAGTACTTC
NA TRBJ2-1 NA 15 TRBV19 CASSATGSPYNEQFF TGTGCCAGTAGTGCAACAGGGTCTCCCTACAATGAGCAGTTCTTC
NA TRBJ2-3 once 16 TRBV5-1 CASSLNGRLETDTQYF TGCGCCAGCAGCTTAAATGGACGGTTGGAGACGGATACGCAGTATTTT
NA TRBJ1-5 NA 15 TRBV9 CASSVAGAGNQPQHF TGTGCCAGCAGCGTAGCAGGGGCTGGGAATCAGCCCCAGCATTTT
TRBD1 TRBJ1-2 NA 14 TRBV30 CAWLTGGYNYGYTF TGTGCCTGGCTGACAGGGGGTTACAACTATGGCTACACCTTC